This T cell receptor beta chain stems from a study of neurological immune-mediated disorders. General study findings and limits: The absence of any CDR3 amino acid sequence shared by expanded clones across subjects suggests that repertoires were private in all groups. Patients with HTLV-1-associated myelopathy had the highest level of TCR clonal expansion, whereas patients with multiple sclerosis had the lowest level, falling beneath the level found in healthy controls.

CDR1 GTSNPN and CDR2 SVGIG come from the germline V gene (reference sequence). The V gene end was trimmed by 5 bases and the J gene end by 7 bases; junction bases not matched to a gene: 5. The CDR3 length is 13 residues. As for this clonotype: Its target is not known.

The method for making cDNA was 5'RACE, and it used 10-nucleotide random UMIs. From 15-18 subjects, over 170 million TCR-beta sequences were obtained in each sequencing run. MiXCR, run by TCRdb on the 5' RACE reads, gives a single entry per CDR3 protein. The sample lists tens of thousands of distinct CDR3 sequences; roughly 4.9% were seen once. The chain joins TRBV30 to TRBJ1-6; TRBD1 agrees at 7 bases. The source material was PBMCs. This TCR derives from a woman aged 70 to 79 with multiple sclerosis. The CDR3 region has the DNA TGTGCCTGGGCGGGACAGCAAAATTCACCCCTCCACTTT. Translation: CAWAGQQNSPLHF.